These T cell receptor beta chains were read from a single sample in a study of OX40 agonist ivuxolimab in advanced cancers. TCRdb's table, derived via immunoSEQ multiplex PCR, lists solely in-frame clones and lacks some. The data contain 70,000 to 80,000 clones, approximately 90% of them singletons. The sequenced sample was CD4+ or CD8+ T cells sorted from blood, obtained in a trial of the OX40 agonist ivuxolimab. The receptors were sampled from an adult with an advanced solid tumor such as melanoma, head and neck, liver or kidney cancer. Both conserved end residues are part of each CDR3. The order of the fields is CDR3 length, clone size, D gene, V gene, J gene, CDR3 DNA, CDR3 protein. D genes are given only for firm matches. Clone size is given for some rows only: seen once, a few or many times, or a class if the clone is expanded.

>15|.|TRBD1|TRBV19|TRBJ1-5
TGTGCCAGTTCCCAACAGGGGCCGCGCAATCAGCCCCAGCATTTT
CASSQQGPRNQPQHF
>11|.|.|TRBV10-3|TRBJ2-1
TGTGCCATCCTGGATCAGGGGGAGCAGTTCTTC
CAILDQGEQFF
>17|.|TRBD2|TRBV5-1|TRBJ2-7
TGCGCCAGCAGCTTGCAGGGAGCGGGGTTGGGCTCCTACGAGCAGTACTTC
CASSLQGAGLGSYEQYF
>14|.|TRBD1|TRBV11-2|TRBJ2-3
TGTGCCAGCAGCTTAGTACAGGGGGCAGATACGCAGTATTTT
CASSLVQGADTQYF
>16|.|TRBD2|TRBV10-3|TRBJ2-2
TGTGCCATCAGTGATCCGGGACTAGCGAACACCGGGGAGCTGTTTTTT
CAISDPGLANTGELFF
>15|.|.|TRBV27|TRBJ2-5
TGTGCCAGCCGACCTTACGGAGGGCAGCGGGAGACCCAGTACTTC
CASRPYGGQRETQYF
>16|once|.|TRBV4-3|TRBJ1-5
TGCGCCAGCAGCCAAGATTTGTCCAGTCGAAATCAGCCCCAGCATTTT
CASSQDLSSRNQPQHF
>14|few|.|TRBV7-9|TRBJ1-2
TGTGCCAGCAGCTCTACCCACAGGAACTATGGCTACACCTTC
CASSSTHRNYGYTF
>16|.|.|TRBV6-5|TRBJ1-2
TGTGCCAGCAGTTACTCGAGTATGTCAGACATCTATGGCTACACCTTC
CASSYSSMSDIYGYTF
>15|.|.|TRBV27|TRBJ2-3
TGTGCCAGCTACCCAGGGGCAGGGAGTGCAGATACGCAGTATTTT
CASYPGAGSADTQYF
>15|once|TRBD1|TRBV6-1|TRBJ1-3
TGTGCCAGCAGTGTAGGGACAGCTTCTGGAAACACCATATATTTT
CASSVGTASGNTIYF
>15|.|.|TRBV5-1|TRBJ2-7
TGCGCCAGCAGCCAAAGCCAGGATAGATCGCGGGAGCAGTACTTC
CASSQSQDRSREQYF
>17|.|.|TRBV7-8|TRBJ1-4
TGTGCCAGCAGTTCTCCCTATGAAGGGGGAGGGAATGAAAAACTGTTTTTT
CASSSPYEGGGNEKLFF
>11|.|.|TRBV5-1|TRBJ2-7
TGCGCCAGCAGCGCAAGCTACGAGCAGTACTTC
CASSASYEQYF
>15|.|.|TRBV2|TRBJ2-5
TGTGCCAGCAGCGCGAAAAACCTAGTGCAAGAGACCCAGTACTTC
CASSAKNLVQETQYF
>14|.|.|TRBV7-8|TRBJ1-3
TGTGCCAGCAGCTTGCAGGGCGGTGGAAACACCATATATTTT
CASSLQGGGNTIYF
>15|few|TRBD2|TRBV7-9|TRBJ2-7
TGTGCCAGCAGCTTATCCCCGGGAGGGCCCCACGAGCAGTACTTC
CASSLSPGGPHEQYF
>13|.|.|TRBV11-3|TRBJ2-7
TGTGCCAGCAGCGTAACAGGGAGCTACGAGCAGTACTTC
CASSVTGSYEQYF
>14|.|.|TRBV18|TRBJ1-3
TGTGCCAGCTCACCTAGTCAGTCTGGAAACACCATATATTTT
CASSPSQSGNTIYF
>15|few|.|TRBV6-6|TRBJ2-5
TGTGCCAGCAGTTACGGAGGCGTCAGCCAAGAGACCCAGTACTTC
CASSYGGVSQETQYF
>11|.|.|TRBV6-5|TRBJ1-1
TGTGCCACCAAGGGGGTTACTGAAGCTTTCTTT
CATKGVTEAFF
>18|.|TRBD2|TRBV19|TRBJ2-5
TGTGCCAGTAGTATAGGGGGGCGGGAGGGCCTATTTCGAGAGACCCAGTACTTC
CASSIGGREGLFRETQYF
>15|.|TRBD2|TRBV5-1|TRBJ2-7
TGCGCCAGCAGCTTTGCGACTAGCGGGAGCTACGAGCAGTACTTC
CASSFATSGSYEQYF
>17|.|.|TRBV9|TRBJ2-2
TGTGCCAGCAGCGTAGAGTATGGTGGACGGTCCGGGGGGGAGCTGTTTTTT
CASSVEYGGRSGGELFF
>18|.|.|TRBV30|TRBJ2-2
TGTGCCTGGAGTGTAGGATACTTCCCGGGACTGAACACCGGGGAGCTGTTTTTT
CAWSVGYFPGLNTGELFF
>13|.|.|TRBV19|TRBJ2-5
TGTGCCAGTAGTATTCAGATCCAAGAGACCCAGTACTTC
CASSIQIQETQYF
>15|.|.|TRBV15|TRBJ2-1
TGTGCCACCCGCCGGGCGGACAGCTCCTACAATGAGCAGTTCTTC
CATRRADSSYNEQFF
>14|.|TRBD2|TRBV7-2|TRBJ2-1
TGTGCCAGCATCAAGCGGGAGATGGGCAATGAGCAGTTCTTC
CASIKREMGNEQFF
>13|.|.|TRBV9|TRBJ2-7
TGTGCCAGCAGCGTAGGCTACGAGGGAGAGCAGTACTTC
CASSVGYEGEQYF
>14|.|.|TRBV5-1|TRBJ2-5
TGCGCCAGCAGCTTTCAGACTGTCCAAGAGACCCAGTACTTC
CASSFQTVQETQYF
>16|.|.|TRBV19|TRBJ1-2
TGTGCCAGTAGCCAACTAAATCAGGGGCACGGCTATGGCTACACCTTC
CASSQLNQGHGYGYTF
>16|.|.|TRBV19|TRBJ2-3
TGTGCCAGTAGTCCTAAGCGGATCCCTAGCACAGATACGCAGTATTTT
CASSPKRIPSTDTQYF
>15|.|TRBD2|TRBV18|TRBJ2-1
TGTGCCAGCGGGGCCGGGACTAGCGGGAGGAATGAGCAGTTCTTC
CASGAGTSGRNEQFF
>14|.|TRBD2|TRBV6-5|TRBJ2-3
TGTGCCAGCAGAGGACTAGCGGGAGAGGATACGCAGTATTTT
CASRGLAGEDTQYF
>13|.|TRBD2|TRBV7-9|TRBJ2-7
TGTGCCAGCAGCAGCGGGGGATCCCAGACGCAGTACTTC
CASSSGGSQTQYF
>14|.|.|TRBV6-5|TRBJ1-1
TGTGCCAGCAGTTACCAGGCCGGAAACACTGAAGCTTTCTTT
CASSYQAGNTEAFF
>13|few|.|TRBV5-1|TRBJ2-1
TGCGCCAGTACCGGGGCGGGCCACAATGAGCAGTTCTTC
CASTGAGHNEQFF
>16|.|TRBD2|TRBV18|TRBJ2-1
TGTGCCAGCTCACCAAATACAGCGGGAGACTACAATGAGCAGTTCTTC
CASSPNTAGDYNEQFF
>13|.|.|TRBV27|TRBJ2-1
TGTGCCACCACGCGGCCGCCCTACAATGAGCAGTTCTTC
CATTRPPYNEQFF
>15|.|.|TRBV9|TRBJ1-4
TGTGCCAGCAGCGTACGAGGGGCAGCTTATGAAAAACTGTTTTTT
CASSVRGAAYEKLFF
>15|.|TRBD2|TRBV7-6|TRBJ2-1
TGTGCCAGCAGACCGGGACTAGCGGGAGCCGATGAGCAGTTCTTC
CASRPGLAGADEQFF
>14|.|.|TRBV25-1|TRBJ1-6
TGTGCCAGCAGTGAATCGGCGAGTGGCTCACCCCTCCACTTT
CASSESASGSPLHF
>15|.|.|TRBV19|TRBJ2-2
TGTGCCAGTAGTTTCGGGAAAGGGTACACCGGGGAGCTGTTTTTT
CASSFGKGYTGELFF
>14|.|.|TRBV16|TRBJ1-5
TGTGCCAGCAGCCAGGGTGGGGACAAGCAGCCCCAGCATTTT
CASSQGGDKQPQHF
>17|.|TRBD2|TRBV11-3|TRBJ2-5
TGTGCCAGCAGCTTCCTCGGGGGGACCACCGTGGGGGAGACCCAGTACTTC
CASSFLGGTTVGETQYF
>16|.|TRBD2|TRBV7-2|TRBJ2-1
TGTGCCAGCAGCTTAGCGGCGGGAGGATCCTACAATGAGCAGTTCTTC
CASSLAAGGSYNEQFF
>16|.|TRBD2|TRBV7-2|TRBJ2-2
TGTGCCAGCAGCTTAAATAGCGGGTCTAACACCGGGGAGCTGTTTTTT
CASSLNSGSNTGELFF
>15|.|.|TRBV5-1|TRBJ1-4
TGCGCCAGCAGCTTAGCCGGGACGCCAGGGGAAAAACTGTTTTTT
CASSLAGTPGEKLFF
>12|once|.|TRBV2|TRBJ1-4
TGTGCCAGCAGTGGTATTAGTGAAAAACTGTTTTTT
CASSGISEKLFF
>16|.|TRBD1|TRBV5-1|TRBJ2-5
TGCGCCAGCAGCTTGACTATCGGACAGGGGGGAGAGACCCAGTACTTC
CASSLTIGQGGETQYF
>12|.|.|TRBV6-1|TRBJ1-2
TGTGCCAGCGTAACCCGGAACTATGGCTACACCTTC
CASVTRNYGYTF
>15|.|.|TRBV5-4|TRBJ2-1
TGTGCCAGCAGCTTGGGGAGGGAGTGGGGGCATGAGCAGTTCTTC
CASSLGREWGHEQFF
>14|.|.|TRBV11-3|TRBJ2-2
TGTGCCAGCAGCCTCACTAGGGACACCGGGGAGCTGTTTTTT
CASSLTRDTGELFF
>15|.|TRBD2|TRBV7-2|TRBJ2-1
TGTGCCAGCGGGGCCCGGACTAGCGGGAGGGGGGAGCAGTTCTTC
CASGARTSGRGEQFF
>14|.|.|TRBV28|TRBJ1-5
TGTGCCAGCAGTTTATCGGCAGGGTCCGGGCCCCAGCATTTT
CASSLSAGSGPQHF
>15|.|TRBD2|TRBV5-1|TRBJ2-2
TGCGCCAGCAGCTTTTACCTAGCGGGGGCCGGGGAGCTGTTTTTT
CASSFYLAGAGELFF
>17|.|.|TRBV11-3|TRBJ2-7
TGTGCCAGCAGCTTCGAGAAGACTCGAGCGTCAGTGTACGAGCAGTACTTC
CASSFEKTRASVYEQYF
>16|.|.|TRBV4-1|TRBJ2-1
TGCGCCAGCAGCCAAGTCGACATTATTTCCTACAATGAGCAGTTCTTC
CASSQVDIISYNEQFF
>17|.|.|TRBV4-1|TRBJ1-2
TGCGCCAGCAGCCGTTCCCCCGCGACGAGGGTTAACTATGGCTACACCTTC
CASSRSPATRVNYGYTF
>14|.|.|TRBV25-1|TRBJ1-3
TGTGCCAGCAGTGGACGGGCGGGAGGAAACACCATATATTTT
CASSGRAGGNTIYF